This T cell receptor (beta chain) was recovered during a study of T cell responses to AZD1222 COVID-19 vaccine. CDR3 length: 14 residues. The V gene's germline CDR1 is SGHRS and CDR2 YFSETQ. V lost 0 bases and J lost 8, with 11 bases in between. Study-level results: Unmutated variant regions reportedly attract nearly half of all spike-specific TCRs. Sampling that yielded the repertoires occurred only after the peak T cell response.

With respect to this clone: No antigen is known for it.

Repertoires were generated with immunoSEQ multiplex PCR, while TCRdb's copy carries only in-frame clones and drops some. The table includes about 54,000 clones, roughly 90% detected once. This receptor was obtained from an adult in good health. The material sequenced was peripheral blood, taken on day 0 of AZD1222 vaccination. The J gene is TRBJ1-4, the V gene TRBV5-1; no clear D. The CDR3 loop is CASSLVRNSEKLFF. Here the CDR3 DNA reads TGCGCCAGCAGCTTGGTCAGGAACAGCGAAAAACTGTTTTTT.